This T cell receptor beta chain was identified in a study of OX40 agonist ivuxolimab in advanced cancers. With respect to this clone: No antigen is known for it.

Baseline, cycle 4 day 1, and cycle 7 day 1 were the blood sampling points. Some clones are missing from TCRdb's copy, which holds only in-frame ones; the method was immunoSEQ multiplex PCR. The table has roughly 30,000 clones, 90% to 95% seen once. Study-level results: Circulating CD4+ and CD8+ T cells showed clonal expansion by week 6 at 0.1 to 3.0 mg/kg.

Germline CDR1 SGDLS, CDR2 YYNGEE. CDR3 size: 12 residues. The V end lost 7 bases, the J end lost 2 bases, and 10 bases lay between the germline ends. The sequence was obtained from an adult with an advanced solid tumor such as melanoma, head and neck, liver or kidney cancer. The material was CD4+ or CD8+ T cells sorted from blood, obtained in a trial of the OX40 agonist ivuxolimab. This rearrangement joins TRBV9 to TRBJ2-7; TRBD2 is a possible D gene (5 bases). In DNA form, the CDR3 reads TGTGCCAGCGGCGACGGGACCTACGAGCAGTACTTC. Translated: CASGDGTYEQYF.